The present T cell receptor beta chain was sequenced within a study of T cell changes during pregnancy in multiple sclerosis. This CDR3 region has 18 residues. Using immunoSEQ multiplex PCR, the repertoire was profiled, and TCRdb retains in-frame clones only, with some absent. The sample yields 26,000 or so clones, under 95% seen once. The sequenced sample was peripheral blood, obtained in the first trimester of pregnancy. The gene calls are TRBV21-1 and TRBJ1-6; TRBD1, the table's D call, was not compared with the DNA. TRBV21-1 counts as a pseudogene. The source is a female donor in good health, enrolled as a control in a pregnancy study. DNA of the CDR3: TGTGCCAGCAGCAAAGCGCTTCGACAGAGCTCCTATAATTCACCCCTCCACTTT. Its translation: CASSKALRQSSYNSPLHF.